This entry lists 14 T cell receptor beta chains sequenced from one sample in a study of T cells in Graves' hyperthyroidism and ophthalmopathy (dated by TCRdb to between 2018 and 2020). Library method: multiplex PCR. The run used an Illumina HiSeq 2000. Amplification of TCR beta CDR3 regions was carried out from RNA transcripts. The TCR CDR3 was subjected to a first round of RT-PCR using the HTBI primer set and the Qiagen OneStep RT-PCR kit. TCRdb reran the public reads through fastp at Q25 and MiXCR, keeping productive beta chains. All rows with the same CDR3 protein become a single entry with the most common DNA and genes. The sample table contains under 350,000 distinct CDR3 sequences; only one count was recorded for 21% of them. The ten largest account for over 40% of the sample. Sequences were obtained from blood. These receptors originate from a woman in her forties or fifties with Graves' hyperthyroidism.

This clonotype was picked up many times. The chain uses TRBV2 and TRBJ2-3; 13 nucleotides agree with TRBD2. This CDR3 is 22 amino acids long. Trimming cost V 3 bases and J 0 bases; bases outside gene matches: 18. Germline CDR1 SNHLY, CDR2 FYNNEI. The CDR3 loop reads CASSDNREVTSGRAISTDTQYF. CDR3 coding DNA: TGTGCCAGCAGTGACAACAGGGAAGTCACTAGCGGGAGGGCCATTAGCACAGATACGCAGTATTTT.

This rearrangement joins TRBV5-6 to TRBJ1-2; 8 nucleotides match TRBD1. The CDR3 runs to 14 residues. CDR1 and CDR2 (germline): SGHDT, YYEEEE. Losses at the gene ends were 3 bases for V and 2 bases for J; bases not matched to a gene: 3. CDR3 region: CASSWTGFNYGYTF. For the CDR3, the DNA is TGTGCCAGCAGCTGGACAGGGTTCAACTATGGCTACACCTTC.

Written as DNA, the CDR3 is TGCAGCACTCTCTATACGCAGTATTTT. It codes for CSTLYTQYF. V and J are TRBV20-1 and TRBJ2-3; D gene ambiguous. This CDR3 region has 9 residues. Germline values: CDR1 DFQATT, CDR2 SNEGSKA (reference sequence).

In this sample, this clonotype turned up many times. This chain joins TRBV3-1 and TRBJ2-2; D remains ambiguous. V lost 0 bases to trimming and J lost 5 bases, with 7 bases between them. Germline V CDR1 and CDR2: LGHDT, YNNKEL (reference sequence). This CDR3 has 14 amino acids. The CDR3 region is CASSQDVVTGELFF. CDR3 in DNA: TGTGCCAGCAGCCAAGATGTGGTTACCGGGGAGCTGTTTTTT.

This clonotype was observed many times. The rearrangement links TRBV28 to TRBJ1-1; a weak D match, TRBD1 (5 bases). Germline V CDR1 and CDR2: MDHEN, SYDVKM. The CDR3 covers 16 residues. Trimming removed 1 base at V and 5 bases at J, with 17 bases between. This CDR3 reads CASSLSYQGRGTEAFF. CDR3 in DNA: TGTGCCAGCAGTTTATCCTACCAGGGAAGAGGGACTGAAGCTTTCTTT.

Ten or more counts support this clonotype. The chain carries TRBV28 and TRBJ2-1; TRBD1 matches 10 bases. There are 15 residues in the CDR3. With V trimmed by 7 bases and J by 3 bases, 6 bases remained unmatched. Germline CDR1 and CDR2: MDHEN and SYDVKM. The chain's CDR3 is CASTAGTGVYNEQFF. CDR3 coding DNA: TGTGCCAGCACTGCCGGGACAGGGGTCTACAATGAGCAGTTCTTC.

This clonotype occurred many times. The CDR3, as DNA: TGCAGTGCTAGAGGATCGCCAGGCCCGAATCAGCCCCAGCATTTT. Protein sequence: CSARGSPGPNQPQHF. The chain links TRBV20-1 to TRBJ1-5; D not certain. Deletions cut 1 base from V and 4 bases from J, with 14 bases between. CDR1 is DFQATT and CDR2 is SNEGSKA in the germline V gene (reference sequence). The CDR3 covers 15 residues.

This clonotype was observed a few times. The V and J genes are TRBV4-1 and TRBJ1-3; no definite D call. V lost 0 bases to trimming and J lost 0 bases, with 6 bases between them. Looked up from germline, CDR1 is MGHRA and CDR2 is YSYEKL. The CDR3 consists of 15 residues. CDR3 sequence (DNA): TGCGCCAGCAGCCAAGAAGGGATCTCTGGAAACACCATATATTTT. This translates into CASSQEGISGNTIYF.

This clonotype was detected many times. The chain links TRBV20-1 to TRBJ2-5; the D is unclear. V shed 0 bases and J shed 4 bases, with 6 bases lying between them. Per the germline V gene, CDR1 is DFQATT and CDR2 is SNEGSKA (reference sequence). The CDR3 extends over 12 amino acids. The CDR3 sequence is CSARDMGETQYF. The CDR3 nucleotides read TGCAGTGCTAGAGATATGGGAGAGACCCAGTACTTC.

This clonotype was counted only a few times. This chain connects TRBV5-1 to TRBJ2-2; 7 positions match TRBD1. V was pared by 4 bases and J by 4 bases, with 4 bases of the junction left unmatched. Per the germline V gene, CDR1 is SGHRS and CDR2 is YFSETQ. This CDR3 comprises 14 residues. The CDR3 DNA follows: TGCGCCAGCAGCACCTCAGGGGGCACCGGGGAGCTGTTTTTT. This encodes CASSTSGGTGELFF.

As for this clonotype: This sequence may be a read error, since a much larger clone differs from it by one base. The CDR3 coding sequence is TGCAGTGGCCGCCTCCTGAGCTCCTACAATGAGCAGTTCTTC. It translates to CSGRLLSSYNEQFF. The rearrangement links TRBV20-1 to TRBJ2-1; D gene unclear. Trimming shortened V by 7 bases and J by 0 bases, and 13 bases separated the two germline ends. Germline values: CDR1 DFQATT, CDR2 SNEGSKA (reference sequence). The CDR3 covers 14 residues.

This clonotype was seen ten or more times. The genes are TRBV29-1 and TRBJ1-1, with D unclear. Germline lookup yields CDR1 SQVTM and CDR2 ANQGSEA. Trimming pared 6 bases from V and 5 bases from J, leaving 19 bases between. The CDR3 is 14 residues long. The CDR3 sequence: CSVSRAPGGTEAFF. CDR3 DNA sequence: TGCAGCGTCTCCCGAGCGCCGGGCGGGACTGAAGCTTTCTTT. The full variable domain, completed using reference TRBV29-1 and TRBJ1-1, is SAVISQKPSRDICQRGTSLTIQCQVDSQVTMMFWYRQQPGQSLTLIATANQGSEATYESGFVIDKFPISRPNLTFSTLTVSNMSPEDSSIYLCSVSRAPGGTEAFFGQGTRLTVV.

This clonotype was counted many times. The chain employs TRBV18 and TRBJ1-3; D is perhaps TRBD1 (6 bases). The CDR3 loop spans 16 amino acids. The V end was cut by 3 bases, the J end by 0 bases, with 12 bases between. Germline V lookup: CDR1 KGHSH, CDR2 LQKENI. DNA for the CDR3: TGTGCCAGCTCACCGCGCACAGGGAACTCTGGAAACACCATATATTTT. Its translation is CASSPRTGNSGNTIYF.

This chain joins TRBV7-9 and TRBJ2-1; D gene unclear. This CDR3 has 15 amino acids. Germline CDR1 SEHNR, CDR2 FQNEAQ (reference sequence). V lost 5 bases and J lost 0, with 11 bases in between. The CDR3 reads CASSNPGSSYNEQFF. The CDR3 nucleotides are TGTGCCAGCAGCAACCCAGGTAGCTCCTACAATGAGCAGTTCTTC.